This is a list of T cell receptor beta chains from one sample in a study of T cells in Graves' hyperthyroidism and ophthalmopathy. MiXCR was run by TCRdb on the multiplex PCR reads, yielding one entry per CDR3 protein. The table includes under 200,000 distinct CDR3 sequences, about a tenth detected once. The specimen sequenced was blood. These receptors were collected from a woman between 18 and 30 years old with Graves' hyperthyroidism that later progressed to Graves' ophthalmopathy. Both conserved end residues are trimmed from each CDR3.

>TRBV12-3/TRBV12-4|TRBJ2-1
ASSWGLAGEAEQF
>TRBV12-3/TRBV12-4|TRBJ1-5
ASSFSGGQPQH
>TRBV20-1|TRBJ1-5
SARDGAGTLNQPQH
>TRBV6-1|TRBJ1-5
ASSEGEVQPQH
>TRBV7-9|TRBJ1-1
ASSSPGGLTNTEAF
>TRBV7-8|TRBJ2-3
ASSPYLAGGRSDTQY
>TRBV11-2|TRBJ1-4
ASSQKGGDEKLF
>TRBV5-6|TRBJ1-6
ASSLAGRVNSPLH
>TRBV4-1|TRBJ2-7
ASSHPGRDRVYEQY
>TRBV27|TRBJ2-1
ASSLLAGAHEQF
>TRBV20-1|TRBJ2-7
SARDSGQASYEQY
>TRBV28|TRBJ2-1
ASIQGASRTNEQF
>TRBV27|TRBJ2-7
ASSSATGAYEQY
>TRBV20-1|TRBJ2-7
SALGDREREQY
>TRBV5-1|TRBJ2-4
ASSPTQGRAKNIQY
>TRBV5-6|TRBJ2-1
ASSPTGGRYNEQF
>TRBV29-1|TRBJ2-1
SVSPGSNEQF
>TRBV12-3/TRBV12-4|TRBJ1-1
ASSPLQGMSEAF
>TRBV28|TRBJ2-1
AITTSGGASEQF
>TRBV20-1|TRBJ2-5
SATKAGGIQETQY
>TRBV29-1|TRBJ1-1
SVRTGLGAF
>TRBV7-9|TRBJ2-3
ASSLTGGGTDTQY
>TRBV30|TRBJ1-2
AWSSNLGGYT
>TRBV29-1|TRBJ1-2
SVDGRGHYGYT
>TRBV11-2|TRBJ2-5
ASSLGPQETQY
>TRBV6-1|TRBJ2-7
ASSGNRIYEQY
>TRBV20-1|TRBJ2-7
SVGTGVGEQY
>TRBV2|TRBJ2-3
ASRWGSSTDTQY